The 25 T cell receptor beta chains below all came from one sample that was sequenced in a study of T cell responses to AZD1222 COVID-19 vaccine. Sequencing used immunoSEQ multiplex PCR; TCRdb keeps in-frame clones, though not all of them. The sample shows 150,000 to 200,000 clones, 92% of them seen only once. The sequencing used peripheral blood, collected 28 days after the second AZD1222 dose. All receptors derive from an adult who received the AZD1222 COVID-19 vaccine.

This clone was detected a few times. Written as DNA, the CDR3 is TGTGCCAGTGGTAGGGGGTGGGGGAACACTGAAGCTTTCTTT. It translates to CASGRGWGNTEAFF. V is TRBV27 and J is TRBJ1-1, with D possibly TRBD1 on 6 matching bases. V lost 9 bases and J lost 1, with 15 bases in between. Germline V gene sequence: CDR1 MNHEY, CDR2 SMNVEV (reference sequence). The CDR3 is made up of 14 amino acids.

The chain uses TRBV4-1 and TRBJ1-5; perhaps TRBD1 as D (6 bases). Trimming removed 5 bases from V and 0 bases from J, with 17 bases in between. CDR3 length: 17 residues. Germline-derived CDR1 and CDR2 are MGHRA and YSYEKL. The CDR3 nucleotides read TGCGCCAGCAGCGCCAAGGTCGGGGGCGATAGCAATCAGCCCCAGCATTTT. Protein product: CASSAKVGGDSNQPQHF.

This rearrangement joins TRBV30 to TRBJ1-4; D uncertain. The CDR3 contains 16 residues. The germline V and J ends were trimmed by 2 bases and 5 bases, with 18 bases remaining between them. Germline V gene lookup returns CDR1 GTSNPN and CDR2 SVGIG (reference sequence). The CDR3 spells CAWSPPGPPQNEKLFF. CDR3 sequence (DNA): TGTGCCTGGAGTCCCCCCGGGCCCCCACAGAATGAAAAACTGTTTTTT.

This clone was counted a single time. This sequence joins TRBV7-8 and TRBJ1-5; the match to TRBD1 covers 7 bases. Unmatched junction bases numbered 8, after V lost 8 bases and J lost 7 bases. The CDR3 consists of 13 residues. Per germline, CDR1 SGHVS and CDR2 FQNEAQ. DNA for the CDR3: TGTGCCAGCCTCTTACAACAGGGGCAGCCCCAGCATTTT. Protein: CASLLQQGQPQHF.

This sequence joins TRBV5-1 and TRBJ2-1; possibly TRBD1 for D (5 bases). The CDR3 length is 15 residues. V gave up 4 bases and J gave up 0 bases, with 11 bases separating them. CDR1 is SGHRS and CDR2 is YFSETQ in the germline V gene. The CDR3 spells CASSQGPYSYNEQFF. The DNA for the CDR3 is TGCGCCAGCAGCCAGGGTCCTTACTCCTACAATGAGCAGTTCTTC.

The J gene is TRBJ2-3, the V gene TRBV7-2; D uncertain. Germline V gives CDR1 SGHTA, CDR2 FQGNSA. The CDR3 is 14 amino acids. The V end lost 2 bases, the J end lost 2 bases, and 8 bases lay between the germline ends. The CDR3 DNA is TGTGCCAGCAGCTTAATCCCCACCACAGATACGCAGTATTTT. The encoded protein is CASSLIPTTDTQYF. The variable domain in full, completed from reference TRBV7-2 and TRBJ2-3, reads GAGVSQSPSNKVTEKGKDVELRCDPISGHTALYWYRQSLGQGLEFLIYFQGNSAPDKSGLPSDRFSAERTGGSVSTLTIQRTQQEDSAVYLCASSLIPTTDTQYFGPGTRLTVL.

This clone turned up a few times. This chain joins TRBV30 and TRBJ1-2; TRBD1 might be the D (5 bases). The CDR3 totals 13 residues. Trimming pared 0 bases from V and 13 bases from J, leaving 18 bases between. Germline-derived CDR1 and CDR2 are GTSNPN and SVGIG (reference sequence). CDR3 sequence (DNA): TGTGCCTGGAGTGTTGTACGGGACGGCGGTGCCACCTTC. This gives the protein CAWSVVRDGGATF. Drawing the rest from reference TRBV30 and TRBJ1-2, the complete variable domain is SQTIHQWPATLVQPVGSPLSLECTVEGTSNPNLYWYRQAAGRGLQLLFYSVGIGQISSEVPQNLSASRPQDRQFILSSKKLLLSDSGFYLCAWSVVRDGGATFGSGTRLTVV.

The rearrangement links TRBV18 to TRBJ1-2, with D perhaps matching TRBD1 (6 bases). Trimming left V 8 bases short and J 4 bases short, with 11 bases between. This CDR3 has 12 residues. Germline V gene data show CDR1 as KGHSH and CDR2 as LQKENI. CDR3 sequence reads: CASPEGGYGYTF. CDR3 nucleotide sequence: TGTGCCAGCCCCGAGGGGGGCTATGGCTACACCTTC. The variable domain in full, with the rest retrieved from reference TRBV18 and TRBJ1-2, is NAGVMQNPRHLVRRRGQEARLRCSPMKGHSHVYWYRQLPEEGLKFMVYLQKENIIDESGMPKERFSAEFPKEGPSILRIQQVVRGDSAAYFCASPEGGYGYTFGSGTRLTVV.

This clone is a singleton in its sample. V and J are TRBV7-9 and TRBJ2-1, with D possibly matching TRBD1 (6 bases). The CDR3 extends over 16 amino acids. V was pared by 1 base and J by 3 bases, with 13 bases between. The germline gives CDR1 SEHNR, CDR2 FQNEAQ (reference sequence). CDR3 in DNA: TGTGCCAGCAGCTTAGGGGGGCAAACACTCTACAATGAGCAGTTCTTC. Residues: CASSLGGQTLYNEQFF.

The chain recombines TRBV11-2 with TRBJ1-6, with D tentatively TRBD1 (5 bases). Trimming took off 4 bases at V and 7 bases at J, with 23 bases between the two ends. This CDR3 has 18 amino acids. In germline, CDR1 is SGHAT, CDR2 FQNNGV. CDR3 sequence: CASSSSLSQDLLNSPLHF. CDR3 sequence (DNA): TGTGCCAGCAGCTCGTCTCTCTCACAGGATCTATTGAATTCACCCCTCCACTTT.

The rearrangement links TRBV7-6 to TRBJ1-2; D perhaps matches TRBD1 (5 bases). This CDR3 has 12 amino acids. Germline lookup yields CDR1 SGHVS and CDR2 FNYEAQ. V was trimmed by 3 bases and J by 14 bases, leaving 16 bases between them. Here the CDR3 DNA reads TGTGCCAGCAGCTTCCGGGACGCCCGACTGACCTTC. Translating gives CASSFRDARLTF.

The chain recombines TRBV6-6 with TRBJ1-2; D is undetermined. Germline V CDR1 and CDR2: MNHNY, SVGAGI (reference sequence). The V end lost 4 bases, the J end lost 0 bases, and 9 bases lay between the germline ends. The CDR3 length is 14 residues. In nucleotides, the CDR3 is TGTGCCAGCAGTTTCTCCAGCTCTAACTATGGCTACACCTTC. It specifies CASSFSSSNYGYTF.

V gene TRBV18 combines with J gene TRBJ1-5; unclear D gene. CDR3 length: 13 amino acids. V was clipped by 2 bases and J by 5 bases, with 7 bases between them. From germline, CDR1 is KGHSH and CDR2 LQKENI. In nucleotides, the CDR3 is TGTGCCAGCTCACCAGAGCAGGATCAGCCCCAGCATTTT. Translation: CASSPEQDQPQHF.

The rearrangement uses TRBV3-1 (or the pseudogene TRBV3-2) and TRBJ1-3, with 9 bases lining up with TRBD1. The V gene's germline CDR1 is LGHDT and CDR2 YNNKEL (reference sequence). The CDR3 has 20 amino acids. Unmatched junction bases numbered 15, after V lost 1 base and J lost 2 bases. The CDR3 bases are TGTGCCAGCAGCCAAGTCGTGGGACAGGGAACATTTCAGGCTGGAAACACCATATATTTT. The encoded protein is CASSQVVGQGTFQAGNTIYF.

This sequence joins TRBV6-9 and TRBJ2-5; 11 bases agree with TRBD1. The length of the CDR3 is 15 residues. The V gene end was trimmed by 7 bases and the J gene end by 4 bases; junction bases not matched to a gene: 8. Per the germline V gene, CDR1 is MNHGY and CDR2 is SVAAGI. In nucleotides, the CDR3 is TGTGCCAGCATCGCCGGACAGGGGGCTAGAGAGACCCAGTACTTC. Its protein is CASIAGQGARETQYF.

This sequence joins TRBV7-9 and TRBJ2-1; 11 bases align to TRBD2. From germline, CDR1 is SEHNR and CDR2 FQNEAQ (reference sequence). V gave up 6 bases and J gave up 7 bases; unmatched junction bases: 17. This CDR3 is 18 amino acids long. This CDR3 is CASSSIPGLAEHFNEQFF. CDR3 DNA: TGTGCCAGCAGTTCCATCCCGGGACTAGCGGAACATTTTAATGAGCAGTTCTTC.

The chain is built from TRBV19 and TRBJ1-2; the D is unclear. With 1 base removed from V and 5 bases from J, the gap between germline ends came to 8 bases. Germline lookup yields CDR1 LNHDA and CDR2 SQIVND (reference sequence). The CDR3 runs to 13 residues. CDR3 sequence (DNA): TGTGCCAGTAGTATAGCCCCGGGATATGGCTACACCTTC. It codes for CASSIAPGYGYTF.

The chain recombines TRBV19 with TRBJ2-2; D is perhaps TRBD2 (5 bases). Germline loops: CDR1 LNHDA, CDR2 SQIVND (reference sequence). V lost 3 bases and J 1 base, leaving 6 bases between the germline ends. This CDR3 has 14 residues. The CDR3 here is CASSIEGNTGELFF. DNA for the CDR3: TGTGCCAGTAGTATTGAGGGGAACACCGGGGAGCTGTTTTTT.

V and J are TRBV2 and TRBJ2-3; D is unresolved. V dropped 7 bases and J dropped 4 bases, with 9 bases sitting between them. The CDR3 extends over 12 amino acids. Germline assignment: CDR1 SNHLY and CDR2 FYNNEI. The CDR3 here is CASKVFADTQYF. CDR3 coding DNA: TGTGCCAGCAAAGTCTTTGCAGATACGCAGTATTTT.

The chain carries TRBV6-6 and TRBJ1-2, with D possibly being TRBD1 (5 bases). Trimming left V 8 bases short and J 5 bases short, with 18 bases between. The CDR3 covers 14 residues. CDR1 is MNHNY and CDR2 is SVGAGI in the germline V gene (reference sequence). The CDR3 sequence is CASGGGTASYGYTF. The CDR3 DNA sequence: TGTGCCAGCGGTGGTGGGACCGCCAGTTATGGCTACACCTTC.

The V gene is TRBV3-1 (or the pseudogene TRBV3-2), the J gene TRBJ2-5; a possible D gene is TRBD2 (6 bases). CDR1 is LGHDT and CDR2 is YNNKEL in the germline V gene (reference sequence). V lost 0 bases and J 5 bases, leaving 13 bases between the germline ends. This CDR3 comprises 15 residues. The CDR3 DNA sequence: TGTGCCAGCAGCCAAGAGGAGGGGTCATGGGAGACCCAGTACTTC. Encoded protein: CASSQEEGSWETQYF.

This clone was seen only once. The genes are TRBV4-1 and TRBJ2-3; 9 bases agree with TRBD2. Trimming removed 5 bases from V and 3 bases from J; junction bases left unmatched: 12. Germline V gene lookup returns CDR1 MGHRA and CDR2 YSYEKL. This CDR3 is 17 amino acids long. This CDR3 reads CASSTIIAGVRTDTQYF. The DNA for the CDR3 is TGCGCCAGCAGCACCATTATAGCGGGGGTTAGGACAGATACGCAGTATTTT.

The chain links TRBV30 to TRBJ1-5; perhaps TRBD1 as D (6 bases). The ends were cut back, 1 base at V and 3 bases at J, with 10 bases in the middle. The CDR3 consists of 14 residues. Per germline, CDR1 GTSNPN and CDR2 SVGIG (reference sequence). The CDR3 nucleotides read TGTGCCTGGAGTGGGACAGCCCCCAATCAGCCCCAGCATTTT. Its translation is CAWSGTAPNQPQHF.

The rearrangement links TRBV5-6 to TRBJ1-2; TRBD1 might be the D (6 bases). This CDR3 comprises 15 residues. The germline V gene encodes CDR1 SGHDT and CDR2 YYEEEE. Trimming left V 0 bases short and J 4 bases short, with 13 bases between. The CDR3 region has the DNA TGTGCCAGCAGCTTGGGACAGGTGGCTTCCTATGGCTACACCTTC. The encoded protein is CASSLGQVASYGYTF.

On this clone itself: The conserved phenylalanine or tryptophan is not found at the CDR3 terminus, so this likely reflects a read error. Because the CDR3's place on the DNA is in doubt, the DNA is left out and the CDR3 is given as listed by TCRdb. V usage is TRBV2 and J usage is TRBJ1-1. Termini included, the CDR3 measures 15 amino acids. Germline CDR1 and CDR2: SNHLY and FYNNEI. The CDR3 spells CASSPSRHGSTTLAQ.